The present entry profiles one T cell receptor beta chain with its context. The antigen is unknown. Genomic DNA in a quantity of 2 to 2.5 micrograms was derived from cryopreserved PBMCs for TCR beta libraries. The record originates from a study of cytotoxic CD8 clonotypes in ibrutinib-treated CLL. Study-level points and caveats: Samples were collected at differing times from sustained-remission and progressing patients. At progression, clonality fell back toward baseline after rising at ibrutinib response. The clonality rise at ibrutinib response reflected private clonotype expansion.

Generated by immunoSEQ multiplex PCR, the TCRdb table keeps only in-frame clones and is missing some. The table includes roughly 200,000 clones, about 72% detected once. Sample: PBMCs, taken after 24 months of ibrutinib treatment. The source of this sequence is a human donor with chronic lymphocytic leukemia.

The CDR3 region is CASSSSRGWYEQYF. The CDR3 DNA reads as TGTGCCAGCAGTTCGTCCAGGGGGTGGTACGAGCAGTACTTC. V usage is TRBV27 and J usage is TRBJ2-7; 7 nucleotides match TRBD1. The V segment lost 4 bases and the J segment 4 bases; nucleotides outside the gene matches: 7. The length of the CDR3 is 14 residues. Germline V gives CDR1 MNHEY, CDR2 SMNVEV (reference sequence).